This is a list of T cell receptor beta chains from one sample in a study of T cell responses to AZD1222 COVID-19 vaccine. TCRdb's copy holds only in-frame clones and misses some; the assay was immunoSEQ multiplex PCR. The top ten hold 3% to 4% of the sample, which has about 140,000 clones, about 88% seen once. The sequenced sample was peripheral blood, obtained 28 days after the second AZD1222 dose. These receptors came from an adult who received the AZD1222 COVID-19 vaccine. CDR3s include the opening cysteine and the closing phenylalanine or tryptophan. Fields, in order: D gene, J gene, CDR3 length, V gene, clone size, CDR3 DNA, CDR3 protein. The D gene is left open where the match is weak. A clone size is listed for some rows: how often the clone was seen (once, few, many), or a class if it is expanded.

D gene: TRBD2; J gene: TRBJ2-1; CDR3 length: 16; V gene: TRBV5-5; clone size: .; CDR3 DNA: TGTGCCAGCAGTTCCGGGAGACTAGCGGGGGGGAATGAGCAGTTCTTC; CDR3 protein: CASSSGRLAGGNEQFF
D gene: .; J gene: TRBJ1-1; CDR3 length: 12; V gene: TRBV11-3; clone size: .; CDR3 DNA: TGTGCCAGCAGCTTAAAGGGGGCTGAAGCTTTCTTT; CDR3 protein: CASSLKGAEAFF
D gene: .; J gene: TRBJ2-4; CDR3 length: 21; V gene: TRBV19; clone size: .; CDR3 DNA: TGTGCCAGTAGTATCTCAGTCCGGGGGTCCACATACCACAATGCCAAAAACATTCAGTACTTC; CDR3 protein: CASSISVRGSTYHNAKNIQYF
D gene: TRBD1; J gene: TRBJ1-2; CDR3 length: 12; V gene: TRBV30; clone size: once; CDR3 DNA: TGTGCCTGGAAAGGGGGCGCGAAAGGCTACACCTTC; CDR3 protein: CAWKGGAKGYTF
D gene: .; J gene: TRBJ2-7; CDR3 length: 14; V gene: TRBV5-1; clone size: .; CDR3 DNA: TGCGCCAGCAGCTTGGCCGCGGTTCGCGACGAGCAGTACTTC; CDR3 protein: CASSLAAVRDEQYF
D gene: .; J gene: TRBJ1-2; CDR3 length: 12; V gene: TRBV28; clone size: .; CDR3 DNA: TGTGCCAGCAATGGGGGAACTAGTGGCTACACCTTC; CDR3 protein: CASNGGTSGYTF
D gene: .; J gene: TRBJ1-6; CDR3 length: 14; V gene: TRBV7-3; clone size: .; CDR3 DNA: TGTGCCAGCAGCTTGCAGGGCGCAAATTCACCCCTCCACTTT; CDR3 protein: CASSLQGANSPLHF
D gene: TRBD1; J gene: TRBJ2-7; CDR3 length: 16; V gene: TRBV6-2/TRBV6-3; clone size: once; CDR3 DNA: TGTGCCAGCAGTACCCGGGACAGGGATCGAACCTACGAGCAGTACTTC; CDR3 protein: CASSTRDRDRTYEQYF
D gene: TRBD2; J gene: TRBJ2-7; CDR3 length: 16; V gene: TRBV10-1; clone size: .; CDR3 DNA: TGCGCCAGCAGTGAGGGGAGGGGAGGGGCGAGAGGCGAGCAGTACTTC; CDR3 protein: CASSEGRGGARGEQYF
D gene: TRBD2; J gene: TRBJ2-3; CDR3 length: 14; V gene: TRBV3-1/TRBV3-2; clone size: .; CDR3 DNA: TGTGCCAGCAGCCAAGAGGGGACTAGTATTACGCAGTATTTT; CDR3 protein: CASSQEGTSITQYF
D gene: .; J gene: TRBJ2-2; CDR3 length: 18; V gene: TRBV7-7; clone size: once; CDR3 DNA: TGTGCTAGCAGCTTATCAGGGCCGGTTGGGGTTCGCACCGGGGAGCTGTTTTTT; CDR3 protein: CASSLSGPVGVRTGELFF
D gene: .; J gene: TRBJ1-4; CDR3 length: 13; V gene: TRBV29-1; clone size: .; CDR3 DNA: TGCAGCGCTATGGATACCTTTAATGAAAAACTGTTTTTT; CDR3 protein: CSAMDTFNEKLFF
D gene: .; J gene: TRBJ2-6; CDR3 length: 16; V gene: TRBV5-5; clone size: few; CDR3 DNA: TGTGCCAGCAGCTCCCTCACGGTACCTGGGGCCAACGTCCTGACTTTC; CDR3 protein: CASSSLTVPGANVLTF
D gene: .; J gene: TRBJ1-5; CDR3 length: 17; V gene: TRBV28; clone size: .; CDR3 DNA: TGTGCCAGCAGTTCTTCTTTCGAAGGGAATAGCAATCAGCCCCAGCATTTT; CDR3 protein: CASSSSFEGNSNQPQHF
D gene: .; J gene: TRBJ1-5; CDR3 length: 16; V gene: TRBV27; clone size: .; CDR3 DNA: TGTGCCAGCAGTTTTTCCTCAAGGGCGGATAATCAGCCCCAGCATTTT; CDR3 protein: CASSFSSRADNQPQHF
D gene: .; J gene: TRBJ2-5; CDR3 length: 12; V gene: TRBV29-1; clone size: .; CDR3 DNA: TGCAGCGTGGGGGGCGACCAAGAGACCCAGTACTTC; CDR3 protein: CSVGGDQETQYF
D gene: TRBD1; J gene: TRBJ1-5; CDR3 length: 13; V gene: TRBV29-1; clone size: .; CDR3 DNA: TGCAGCGTTTCGCAGGGGGCAGGCCAGCCCCAGCATTTT; CDR3 protein: CSVSQGAGQPQHF
D gene: TRBD1; J gene: TRBJ2-6; CDR3 length: 18; V gene: TRBV9; clone size: .; CDR3 DNA: TGTGCCAGCAGCGTAGTGGGACAGGGTAGATCTGGGGCCAACGTCCTGACTTTC; CDR3 protein: CASSVVGQGRSGANVLTF
D gene: .; J gene: TRBJ1-4; CDR3 length: 13; V gene: TRBV19; clone size: .; CDR3 DNA: TGTGCCAGTAGTTCCCAGTCTAATGAAAAACTGTTTTTT; CDR3 protein: CASSSQSNEKLFF
D gene: .; J gene: TRBJ1-3; CDR3 length: 14; V gene: TRBV9; clone size: .; CDR3 DNA: TGTGCCAGCAGCGTGTGGGGCTCTGGAAACACCATATATTTT; CDR3 protein: CASSVWGSGNTIYF
D gene: .; J gene: TRBJ1-4; CDR3 length: 13; V gene: TRBV5-1; clone size: once; CDR3 DNA: TGCGCCAGCAGCTTGGACATTCGCGAAAAACTGTTTTTT; CDR3 protein: CASSLDIREKLFF
D gene: .; J gene: TRBJ1-5; CDR3 length: 13; V gene: TRBV7-3; clone size: .; CDR3 DNA: TGTGCCAGCAGCTTTTCTGTTGGGCAGCCCCAGCATTTT; CDR3 protein: CASSFSVGQPQHF
D gene: .; J gene: TRBJ1-4; CDR3 length: 15; V gene: TRBV14; clone size: .; CDR3 DNA: TGTGCCAGCAGCCAAGGTGGCGGGTTCGGTGAAAAACTGTTTTTT; CDR3 protein: CASSQGGGFGEKLFF
D gene: .; J gene: TRBJ2-3; CDR3 length: 15; V gene: TRBV3-1/TRBV3-2; clone size: .; CDR3 DNA: TGTGCCAGCAGCCAATCTGGAGACTTCGGGGATACGCAGTATTTT; CDR3 protein: CASSQSGDFGDTQYF
D gene: .; J gene: TRBJ2-7; CDR3 length: 16; V gene: TRBV7-2; clone size: many; CDR3 DNA: TGTGCCAGCAGCCCCTACCGATCTGGGGGGGCGGAGGAGCAGTACTTC; CDR3 protein: CASSPYRSGGAEEQYF
D gene: .; J gene: TRBJ1-5; CDR3 length: 15; V gene: TRBV4-1; clone size: .; CDR3 DNA: TGCGCCAGCAGCCTTCACAGCGCGGGGAATCAGCCCCAGCATTTT; CDR3 protein: CASSLHSAGNQPQHF
D gene: TRBD1; J gene: TRBJ1-2; CDR3 length: 16; V gene: TRBV4-1; clone size: .; CDR3 DNA: TGCGCCAGCAGCCACGGAAACAGGGGCCCGACGGGTGGCTACACCTTC; CDR3 protein: CASSHGNRGPTGGYTF
D gene: .; J gene: TRBJ2-2; CDR3 length: 15; V gene: TRBV7-2; clone size: .; CDR3 DNA: TGTGCCAGCAGCTTAATTGCGGGGTACACCGGGGAGCTGTTTTTT; CDR3 protein: CASSLIAGYTGELFF
D gene: .; J gene: TRBJ1-1; CDR3 length: 15; V gene: TRBV6-5; clone size: .; CDR3 DNA: TGTGCCAGCAGTCCGGCGATGTCGGGGCCGATGAGGGCTTTCTTT; CDR3 protein: CASSPAMSGPMRAFF
D gene: .; J gene: TRBJ1-3; CDR3 length: 15; V gene: TRBV11-2; clone size: .; CDR3 DNA: TGTGCCAGCAGCTTAGACCAGGGTCTTGGAAACACCATATATTTT; CDR3 protein: CASSLDQGLGNTIYF